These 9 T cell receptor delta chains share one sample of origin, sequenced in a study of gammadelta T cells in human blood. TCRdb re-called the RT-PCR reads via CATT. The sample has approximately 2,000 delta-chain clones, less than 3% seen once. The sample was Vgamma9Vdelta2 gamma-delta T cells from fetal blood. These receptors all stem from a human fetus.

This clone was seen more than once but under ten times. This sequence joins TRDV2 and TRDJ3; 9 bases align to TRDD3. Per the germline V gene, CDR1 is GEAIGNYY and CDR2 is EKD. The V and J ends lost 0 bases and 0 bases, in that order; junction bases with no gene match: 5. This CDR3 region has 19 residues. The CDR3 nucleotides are TGTGCCTGTGACACCGGGGGGATACCCGGCTCCTGGGACACCCGACAGATGTTTTTC. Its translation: CACDTGGIPGSWDTRQMFF.

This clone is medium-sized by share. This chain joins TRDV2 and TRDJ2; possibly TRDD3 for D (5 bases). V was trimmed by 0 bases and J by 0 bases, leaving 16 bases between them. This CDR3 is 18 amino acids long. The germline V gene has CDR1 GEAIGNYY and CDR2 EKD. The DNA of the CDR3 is TGTGCCTGTGACACCGGGGAATATAGGGACGCTTTGACAGCACAACTCTTCTTT. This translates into CACDTGEYRDALTAQLFF.

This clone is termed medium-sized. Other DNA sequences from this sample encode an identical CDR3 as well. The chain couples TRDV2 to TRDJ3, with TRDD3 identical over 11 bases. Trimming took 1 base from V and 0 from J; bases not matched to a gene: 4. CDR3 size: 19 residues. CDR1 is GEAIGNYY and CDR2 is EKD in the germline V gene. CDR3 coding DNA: TGTGCCTGTGACACTGGGGGATACGGTAGCTCCTGGGACACCCGACAGATGTTTTTC. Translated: CACDTGGYGSSWDTRQMFF.

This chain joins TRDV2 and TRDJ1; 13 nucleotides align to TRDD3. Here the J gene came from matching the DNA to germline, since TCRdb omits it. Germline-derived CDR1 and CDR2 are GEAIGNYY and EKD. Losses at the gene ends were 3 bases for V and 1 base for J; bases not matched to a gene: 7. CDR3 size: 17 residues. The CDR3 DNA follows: TGTGCCTGTGACTTTTACTGGGGGATACGCGGCACCGATAAACTCATCTTT. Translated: CACDFYWGIRGTDKLIF.

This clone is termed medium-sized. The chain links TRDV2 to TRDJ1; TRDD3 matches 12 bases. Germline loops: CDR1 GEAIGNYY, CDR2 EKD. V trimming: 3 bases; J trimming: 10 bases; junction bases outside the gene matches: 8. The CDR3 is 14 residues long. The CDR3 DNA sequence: TGTGCCTGTGACGCGATGCTGGGGGATACGAGACTCATCTTT. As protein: CACDAMLGDTRLIF.

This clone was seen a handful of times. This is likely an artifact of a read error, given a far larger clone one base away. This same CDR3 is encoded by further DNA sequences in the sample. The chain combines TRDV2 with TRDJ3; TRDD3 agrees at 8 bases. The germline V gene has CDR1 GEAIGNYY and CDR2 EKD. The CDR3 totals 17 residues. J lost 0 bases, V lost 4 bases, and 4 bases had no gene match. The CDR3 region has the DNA TGTGCCTGTGATACCTGGGGGAGCTCCTGGGACACCCGACAGATGTTTTTC. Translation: CACDTWGSSWDTRQMFF.

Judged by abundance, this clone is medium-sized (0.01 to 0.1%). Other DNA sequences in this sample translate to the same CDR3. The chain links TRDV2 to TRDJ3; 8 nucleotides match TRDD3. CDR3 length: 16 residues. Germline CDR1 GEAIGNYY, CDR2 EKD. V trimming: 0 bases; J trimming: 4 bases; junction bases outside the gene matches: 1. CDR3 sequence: CACDTWGIWDTRQMFF. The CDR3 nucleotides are TGTGCCTGTGACACCTGGGGGATTTGGGACACCCGACAGATGTTTTTC.

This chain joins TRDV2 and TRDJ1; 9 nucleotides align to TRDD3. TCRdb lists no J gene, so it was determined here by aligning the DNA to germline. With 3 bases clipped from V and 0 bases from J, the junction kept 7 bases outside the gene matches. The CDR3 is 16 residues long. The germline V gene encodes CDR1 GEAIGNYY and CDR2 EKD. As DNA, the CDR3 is TGTGCCTGTGACTCTCTTTACTGGGGGAACACCGATAAACTCATCTTT. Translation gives CACDSLYWGNTDKLIF.

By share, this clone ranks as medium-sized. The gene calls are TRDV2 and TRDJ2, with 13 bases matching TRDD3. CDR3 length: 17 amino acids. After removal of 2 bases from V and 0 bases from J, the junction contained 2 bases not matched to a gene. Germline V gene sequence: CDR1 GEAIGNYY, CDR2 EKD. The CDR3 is CACDILGDTSLTAQLFF. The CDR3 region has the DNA TGTGCCTGTGACATACTGGGGGATACGTCTTTGACAGCACAACTCTTCTTT.